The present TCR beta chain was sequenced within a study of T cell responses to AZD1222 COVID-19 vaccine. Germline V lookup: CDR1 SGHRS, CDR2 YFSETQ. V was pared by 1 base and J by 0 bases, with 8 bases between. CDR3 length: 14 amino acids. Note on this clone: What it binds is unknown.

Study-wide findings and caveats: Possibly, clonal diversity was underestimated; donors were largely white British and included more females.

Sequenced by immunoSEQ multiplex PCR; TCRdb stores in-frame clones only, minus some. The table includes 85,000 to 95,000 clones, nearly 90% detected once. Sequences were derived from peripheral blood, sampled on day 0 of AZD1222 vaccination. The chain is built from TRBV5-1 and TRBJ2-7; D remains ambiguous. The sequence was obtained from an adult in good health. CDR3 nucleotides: TGCGCCAGCAGCTTGTCGGCAGGCTCCTACGAGCAGTACTTC. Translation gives CASSLSAGSYEQYF. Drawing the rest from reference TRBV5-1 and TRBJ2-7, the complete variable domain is KAGVTQTPRYLIKTRGQQVTLSCSPISGHRSVSWYQQTPGQGLQFLFEYFSETQRNKGNFPGRFSGRQFSNSRSEMNVSTLELGDSALYLCASSLSAGSYEQYFGPGTRLTVT.